This section outlines one T cell receptor beta chain sequence together with its context. The data originate from a study of blood T cell repertoires in COVID-19. Study in general: The analysed material was cDNA or gDNA that came from T cells, B-cell-depleted T cells, or PBMCs.

Germline V gene sequence: CDR1 MNHNS, CDR2 SASEGT. The CDR3 has 16 amino acids. J was trimmed by 2 bases and V by 4 bases; bases with no gene match: 8. Patients of the Seattle cohort, enrolled during active infection, were followed longitudinally. Original processing methods: Estimates of nucleated cell counts were drawn from the amplification of reference gene primers. Sequenced by immunoSEQ multiplex PCR; TCRdb stores in-frame clones only, minus some. From that table come the V and J calls and clone size; the DNA was used to work out D and trimming. Of about 230,000 clones listed, around 86% were seen once; the top ten hold roughly 12%.

Sequencing was done on a sample of peripheral blood. This chain joins TRBV6-1 and TRBJ2-7; 10 nucleotides line up with TRBD2. The origin of this receptor is a man aged 50-59 years with COVID-19, enrolled during active disease. In DNA, the CDR3 is TGTGCCAGCAGTGCACAATTTAGCGGGAGGACCTACGAGCAGTACTTC. Its protein product is CASSAQFSGRTYEQYF.